This paragraph reports one T cell receptor beta chain. The data stem from a study of shared clonotypes between healthy human individuals. With 5 bases removed from V and 6 bases from J, the gap between germline ends came to 11 bases. Germline CDR1 is LNHDA and CDR2 is SQIVND (reference sequence). This CDR3 comprises 13 residues. Produced via immunoSEQ multiplex PCR; TCRdb's table is partial and in-frame only. Altogether millions of clones are present, approximately 90% being singletons, with the ten largest covering about 0.13%. The sample comprised naive CD4+ T cells sorted from blood. Subset denoted: CD45RA+ positively selected. The rearrangement links TRBV19 to TRBJ1-5; possibly TRBD1 for D (5 bases). This TCR was recovered from a man younger than 35 in good health. For the CDR3, the DNA is TGTGCCAGTAGTTCGGGGGACGTTCAGCCCCAGCATTTT. Its protein is CASSSGDVQPQHF.